What follows is one T cell receptor (beta chain) and its context. The antigen this receptor binds is unknown. The input lacks base qualities; no much larger clone sits a single base away. Following the manufacturer's recommendations, the immunoSEQ kit was used to generate TCR beta libraries from genomic DNA. To prepare the libraries, a first multiplex PCR with proprietary primers was run, followed by a second PCR that added unique barcodes, and a bead cleanup was done after each round. Each sample batch included a kit-provided positive control reaction and a negative control reaction. The final libraries underwent checking on an Agilent 4200 TapeStation D1000 ScreenTape, volumetric pooling, and quantification by qPCR. Sequencing ran on an Illumina NextSeq500 with a MidOutput 150-cycle cartridge, using 156 Read1 and 15 Index1 cycles with kit custom primers. The pooled library was loaded at 0.75 to 1 pM, and approximately 19% PhiX control was spiked in. From the authors' description of their analysis: The vendor-processed data were analyzed in R, and a clonotype was defined as all T cells that share the same CDR3 nucleotide sequence. In the clone abundance analyses, frequencies were normalized to the 10,000 most abundant clones in each sample. Public T cell clones, averaging fewer than five per sample, were removed before analysis. Tumor-enriched and baseline blood-enriched clonotypes were defined by at least a 32-fold difference in abundance between compartments. Clonotypes expanded or contracted between blood time points were identified with a beta-binomial differential abundance model. Similarity between tumor and blood repertoires was quantified using the Baroni-Urbani and Buser coefficient, and groups were compared with two-tailed Wilcoxon tests in R. Sourced from immuneACCESS, this table was stored by TCRdb with only in-frame sequences that have V and J called. A share of the clones is absent; for the studies checked, an unresolved V gene accounts for under half, and the remainder has no known explanation. Clonal size and the V and J genes are those of that table, whereas D and trimming came from the DNA. The sample table records about 26,000 clones; roughly 80% of these occur just once. The ten biggest clones cover approximately 30% of the sample.

The germline V end is reduced by 4 bases and the J end by 2 bases; junction bases left unmatched: 2. The CDR3, from cysteine to phenylalanine, totals 16 residues. Only the CDR3 portion is preserved as DNA: 48 bases, with reading frame beginning at the first base. The germline V gene yields SGHDN for CDR1 and FVKESK for CDR2. The sample's time point, from its label and the paper: blood 2 weeks post-SBRT. Explained via the paper, the treatment or condition label denotes: 15 Gy SBRT to primary tumor, nephrectomy 4 weeks later. Serial peripheral blood from radiation-treated patients was sampled at baseline, 2 weeks and 4 weeks after SBRT to track tumor-enriched clonotypes. Every patient's renal cell carcinoma showed clear cell pathology. The QIAamp DNA Blood Mini Kit (Qiagen) was used to prepare genomic DNA for TCR sequencing. The analyses included only samples that passed all quality control checks. This specimen comes from a study of radiation and T cells in renal cell carcinoma (TCRdb year 2020). For context, the study as a whole: The samples were drawn from a clinical trial, where primary renal cell carcinomas were treated with 15 Gy of stereotactic body radiation therapy and then removed by nephrectomy 4 weeks afterward. Across all 50 or so samples, 4,016,671 unique CDR3 nucleotide sequences encoding around 2,500,000 unique CDR3 amino acid sequences were identified. TCR beta sequencing covered some 55 samples in total, comprising roughly 25 tumors and about 27 peripheral blood samples.

The investigation overall reported the following: Because pretreatment tumor biopsies were not available, the study could not determine whether clonotypes were already present within the tumor at baseline. An increase in top tumor clonotypes in blood was observed from baseline to 2 weeks post-radiation, followed by contraction by 4 weeks, which was taken to suggest transient expansion of tumor-resident clones. Dynamics of the blood repertoire were not tracked past 4 weeks after treatment. Effects of radiation dose or scheduling on the TCR repertoire could not be addressed with the single-armed trial design.

The chain is assembled from TRBV14 and TRBJ2-6; TRBD2 aligns with 10 central bases. The specimen comprised blood, sampled from a patient whose treatment included radiotherapy and nephrectomy. The TCR originated in a man between 60 and 75 years old with renal cell carcinoma. CDR3 sequence: CASSRLAGAGANVLTF. The DNA sequence is TGTGCCAGCAGCCGTCTAGCGGGAGCTGGGGCCAACGTCCTGACTTTC.